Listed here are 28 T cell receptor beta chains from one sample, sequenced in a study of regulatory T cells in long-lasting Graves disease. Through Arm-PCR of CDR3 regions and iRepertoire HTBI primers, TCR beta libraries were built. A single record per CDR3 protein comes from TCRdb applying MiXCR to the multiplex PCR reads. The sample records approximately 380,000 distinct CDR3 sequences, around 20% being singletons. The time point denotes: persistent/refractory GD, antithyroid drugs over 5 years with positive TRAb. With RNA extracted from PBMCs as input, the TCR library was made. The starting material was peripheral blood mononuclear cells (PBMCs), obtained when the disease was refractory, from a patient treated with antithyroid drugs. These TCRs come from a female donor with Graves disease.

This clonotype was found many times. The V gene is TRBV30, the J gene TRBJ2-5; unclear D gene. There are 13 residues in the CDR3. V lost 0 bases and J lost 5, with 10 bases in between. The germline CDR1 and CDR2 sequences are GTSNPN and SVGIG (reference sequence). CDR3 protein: CAWSVALAETQYF. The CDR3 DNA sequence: TGTGCCTGGAGTGTTGCCCTCGCGGAGACCCAGTACTTC.

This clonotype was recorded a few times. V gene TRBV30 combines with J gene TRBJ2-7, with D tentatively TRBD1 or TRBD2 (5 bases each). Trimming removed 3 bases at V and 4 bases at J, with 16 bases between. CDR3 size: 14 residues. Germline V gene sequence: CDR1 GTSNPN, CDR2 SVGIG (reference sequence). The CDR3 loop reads CAWRTGHLRYEQYF. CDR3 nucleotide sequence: TGTGCCTGGAGGACGGGGCACTTGAGGTACGAGCAGTACTTC. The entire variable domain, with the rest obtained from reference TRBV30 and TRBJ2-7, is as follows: SQTIHQWPATLVQPVGSPLSLECTVEGTSNPNLYWYRQAAGRGLQLLFYSVGIGQISSEVPQNLSASRPQDRQFILSSKKLLLSDSGFYLCAWRTGHLRYEQYFGPGTRLTVT.

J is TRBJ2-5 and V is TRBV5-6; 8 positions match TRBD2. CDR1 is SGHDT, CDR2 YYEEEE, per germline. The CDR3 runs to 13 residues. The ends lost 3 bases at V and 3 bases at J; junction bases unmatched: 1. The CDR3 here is CASSSLAEETQYF. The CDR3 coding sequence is TGTGCCAGCAGCTCACTAGCGGAAGAGACCCAGTACTTC.

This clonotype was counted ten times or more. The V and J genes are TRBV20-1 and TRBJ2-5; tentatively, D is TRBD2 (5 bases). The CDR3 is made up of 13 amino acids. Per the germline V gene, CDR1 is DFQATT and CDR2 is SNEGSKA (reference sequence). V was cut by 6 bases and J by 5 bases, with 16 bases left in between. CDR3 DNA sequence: TGCAGTGCATGCAAACTAGTCACGGAGACCCAGTACTTC. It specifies CSACKLVTETQYF.

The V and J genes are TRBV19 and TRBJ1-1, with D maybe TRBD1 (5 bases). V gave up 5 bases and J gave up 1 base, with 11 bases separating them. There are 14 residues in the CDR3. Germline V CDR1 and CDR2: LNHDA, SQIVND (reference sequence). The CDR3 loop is CASSLGRKNTEAFF. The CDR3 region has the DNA TGTGCCAGTAGTCTGGGGCGGAAGAACACTGAAGCTTTCTTT.

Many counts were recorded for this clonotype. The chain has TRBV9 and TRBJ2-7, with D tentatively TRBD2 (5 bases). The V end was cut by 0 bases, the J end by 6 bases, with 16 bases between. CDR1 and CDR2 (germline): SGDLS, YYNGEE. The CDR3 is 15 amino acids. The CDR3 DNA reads TGTGCCAGCAGCGTAGAGGGAGAACGGGCCTCCGAGCAGTACTTC. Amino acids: CASSVEGERASEQYF.

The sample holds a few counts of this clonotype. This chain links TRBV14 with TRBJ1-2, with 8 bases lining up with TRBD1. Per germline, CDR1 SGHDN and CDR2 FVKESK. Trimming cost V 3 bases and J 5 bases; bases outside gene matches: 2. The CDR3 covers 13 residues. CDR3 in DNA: TGTGCCAGCAGCCAGGGGACAGGTTATGGCTACACCTTC. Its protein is CASSQGTGYGYTF.

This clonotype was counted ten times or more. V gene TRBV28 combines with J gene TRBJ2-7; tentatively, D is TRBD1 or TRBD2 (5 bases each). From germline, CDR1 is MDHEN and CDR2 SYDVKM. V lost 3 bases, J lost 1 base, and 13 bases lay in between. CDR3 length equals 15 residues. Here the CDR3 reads CASSFGDGISYEQYF. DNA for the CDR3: TGTGCCAGCAGTTTCGGGGACGGCATTTCCTACGAGCAGTACTTC.

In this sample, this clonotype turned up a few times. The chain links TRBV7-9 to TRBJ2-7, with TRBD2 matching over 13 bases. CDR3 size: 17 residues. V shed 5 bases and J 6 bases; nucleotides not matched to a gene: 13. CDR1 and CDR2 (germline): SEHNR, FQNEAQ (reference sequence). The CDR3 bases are TGTGCCAGCAGCCAGTCCGGGACTAGCGGGATGATGGTCGAGCAGTACTTC. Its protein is CASSQSGTSGMMVEQYF.

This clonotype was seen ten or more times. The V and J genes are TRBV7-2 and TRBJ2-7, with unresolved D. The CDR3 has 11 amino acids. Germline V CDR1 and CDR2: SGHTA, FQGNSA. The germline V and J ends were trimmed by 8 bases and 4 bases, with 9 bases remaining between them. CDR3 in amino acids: CASGTMYEQYF. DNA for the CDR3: TGTGCCAGCGGAACGATGTACGAGCAGTACTTC. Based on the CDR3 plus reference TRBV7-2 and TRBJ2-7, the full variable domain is GAGVSQSPSNKVTEKGKDVELRCDPISGHTALYWYRQSLGQGLEFLIYFQGNSAPDKSGLPSDRFSAERTGGSVSTLTIQRTQQEDSAVYLCASGTMYEQYFGPGTRLTVT.

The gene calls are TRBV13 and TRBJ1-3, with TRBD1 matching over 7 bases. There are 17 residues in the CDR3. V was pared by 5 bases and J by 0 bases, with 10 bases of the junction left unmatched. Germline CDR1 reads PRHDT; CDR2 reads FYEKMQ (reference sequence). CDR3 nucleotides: TGTGCCAGCAGCCCGAGACAGGGCCTGGTCTCTGGAAACACCATATATTTT. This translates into CASSPRQGLVSGNTIYF.

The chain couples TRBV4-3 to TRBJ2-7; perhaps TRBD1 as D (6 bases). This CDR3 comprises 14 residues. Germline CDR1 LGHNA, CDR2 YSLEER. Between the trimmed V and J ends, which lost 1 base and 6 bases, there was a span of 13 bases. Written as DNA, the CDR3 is TGCGCCAGCAGCCAAGCACCCCAGGACAGCGAGCAGTACTTC. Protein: CASSQAPQDSEQYF.

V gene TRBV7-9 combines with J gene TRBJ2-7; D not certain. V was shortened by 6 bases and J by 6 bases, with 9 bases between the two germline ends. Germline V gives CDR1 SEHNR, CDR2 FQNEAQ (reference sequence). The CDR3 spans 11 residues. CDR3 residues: CASSITSEQYF. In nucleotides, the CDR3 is TGTGCCAGCAGTATAACCTCCGAGCAGTACTTC.

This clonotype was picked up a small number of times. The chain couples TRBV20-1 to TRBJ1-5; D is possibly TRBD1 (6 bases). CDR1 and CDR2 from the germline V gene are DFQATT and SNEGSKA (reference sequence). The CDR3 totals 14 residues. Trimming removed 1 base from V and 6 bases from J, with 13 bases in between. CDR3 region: CSARVTGSRQPQHF. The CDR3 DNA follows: TGCAGTGCTAGAGTCACAGGGTCGCGTCAGCCCCAGCATTTT.

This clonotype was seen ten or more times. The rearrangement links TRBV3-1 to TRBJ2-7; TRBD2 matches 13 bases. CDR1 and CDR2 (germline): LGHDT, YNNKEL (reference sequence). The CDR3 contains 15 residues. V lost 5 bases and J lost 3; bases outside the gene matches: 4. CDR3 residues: CASSAGTSGNYEQYF. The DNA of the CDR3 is TGTGCCAGCAGCGCCGGGACTAGCGGGAACTACGAGCAGTACTTC.

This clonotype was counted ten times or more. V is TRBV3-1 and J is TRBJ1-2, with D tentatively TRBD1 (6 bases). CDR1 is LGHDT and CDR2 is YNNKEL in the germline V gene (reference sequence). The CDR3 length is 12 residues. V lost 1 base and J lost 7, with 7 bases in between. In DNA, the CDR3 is TGTGCCAGCAGCCAAGGGGGGGCTGGCTACACCTTC. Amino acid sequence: CASSQGGAGYTF.

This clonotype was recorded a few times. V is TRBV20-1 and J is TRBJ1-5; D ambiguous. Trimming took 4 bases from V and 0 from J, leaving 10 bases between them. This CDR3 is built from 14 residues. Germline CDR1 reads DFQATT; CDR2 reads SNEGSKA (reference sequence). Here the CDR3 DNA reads TGCAGTGCTACGGGCTTAGTTAGCAATCAGCCCCAGCATTTT. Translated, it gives CSATGLVSNQPQHF.

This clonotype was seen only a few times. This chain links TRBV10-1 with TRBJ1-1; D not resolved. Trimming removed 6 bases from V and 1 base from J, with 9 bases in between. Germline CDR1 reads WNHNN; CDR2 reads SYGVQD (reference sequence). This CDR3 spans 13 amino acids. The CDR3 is CASRGVGNTEAFF. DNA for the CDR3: TGCGCCAGCAGGGGTGTCGGGAACACTGAAGCTTTCTTT.

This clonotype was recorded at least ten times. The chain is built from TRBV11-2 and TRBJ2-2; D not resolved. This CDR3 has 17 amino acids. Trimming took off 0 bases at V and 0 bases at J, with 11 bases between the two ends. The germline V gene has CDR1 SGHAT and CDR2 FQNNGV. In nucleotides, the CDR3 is TGTGCCAGCAGCTTAGATTCCAGTGCCGCGAACACCGGGGAGCTGTTTTTT. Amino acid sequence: CASSLDSSAANTGELFF.

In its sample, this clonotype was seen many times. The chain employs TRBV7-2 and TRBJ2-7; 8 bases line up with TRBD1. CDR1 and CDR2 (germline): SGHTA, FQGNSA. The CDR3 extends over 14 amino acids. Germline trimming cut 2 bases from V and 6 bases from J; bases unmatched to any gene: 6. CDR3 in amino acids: CASSLTSGTGEQYF. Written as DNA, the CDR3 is TGTGCCAGCAGCTTAACTTCCGGGACAGGCGAGCAGTACTTC.

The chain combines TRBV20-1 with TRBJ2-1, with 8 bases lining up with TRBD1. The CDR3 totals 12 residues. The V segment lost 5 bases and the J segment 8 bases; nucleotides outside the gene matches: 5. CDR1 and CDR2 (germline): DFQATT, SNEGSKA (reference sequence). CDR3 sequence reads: CSAADRGDEQFF. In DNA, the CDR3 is TGCAGTGCTGCCGACAGGGGCGATGAGCAGTTCTTC.

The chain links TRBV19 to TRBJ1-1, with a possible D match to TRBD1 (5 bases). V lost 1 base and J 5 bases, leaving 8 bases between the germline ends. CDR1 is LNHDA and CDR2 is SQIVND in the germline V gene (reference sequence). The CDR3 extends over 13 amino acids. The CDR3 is CASSIGGQTEAFF. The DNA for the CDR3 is TGTGCCAGTAGTATAGGGGGCCAGACTGAAGCTTTCTTT. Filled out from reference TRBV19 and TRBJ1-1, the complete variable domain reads DGGITQSPKYLFRKEGQNVTLSCEQNLNHDAMYWYRQDPGQGLRLIYYSQIVNDFQKGDIAEGYSVSREKKESFPLTVTSAQKNPTAFYLCASSIGGQTEAFFGQGTRLTVV.

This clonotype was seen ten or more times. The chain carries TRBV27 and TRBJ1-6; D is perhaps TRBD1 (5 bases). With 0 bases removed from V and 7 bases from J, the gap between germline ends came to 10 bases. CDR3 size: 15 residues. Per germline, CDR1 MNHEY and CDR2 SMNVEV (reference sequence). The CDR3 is CASSLSRGINSPLHF. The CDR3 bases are TGTGCCAGCAGTTTATCTCGGGGGATCAATTCACCCCTCCACTTT.

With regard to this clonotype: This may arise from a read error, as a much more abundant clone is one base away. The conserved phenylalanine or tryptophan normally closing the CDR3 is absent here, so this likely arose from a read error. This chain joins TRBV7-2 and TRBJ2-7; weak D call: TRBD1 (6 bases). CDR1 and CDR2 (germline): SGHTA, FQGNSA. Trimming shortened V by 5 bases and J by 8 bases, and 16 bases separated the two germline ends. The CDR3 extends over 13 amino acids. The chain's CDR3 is CASSPNRDTQQYL. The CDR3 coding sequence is TGTGCCAGCAGCCCGAACCGGGACACTCAGCAGTACCTC.

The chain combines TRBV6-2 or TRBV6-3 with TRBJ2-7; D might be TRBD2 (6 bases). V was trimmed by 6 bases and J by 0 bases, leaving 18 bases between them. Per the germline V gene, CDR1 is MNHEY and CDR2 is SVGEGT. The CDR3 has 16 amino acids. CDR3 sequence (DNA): TGTGCCAGCAGCCCCTATCTGGCGGGGACCTCCTACGAGCAGTACTTC. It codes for CASSPYLAGTSYEQYF.

The CDR3 is CSVVLAGENEQFF. The CDR3 bases are TGCAGCGTTGTACTAGCGGGAGAGAATGAGCAGTTCTTC. The V call is TRBV29-1, the J call TRBJ2-5; 11 bases are a match to TRBD2. The J call is uncertain, as TRBJ2-1 better fits the DNA end. The germline gives CDR1 SQVTM, CDR2 ANQGSEA. This CDR3 contains 13 residues.

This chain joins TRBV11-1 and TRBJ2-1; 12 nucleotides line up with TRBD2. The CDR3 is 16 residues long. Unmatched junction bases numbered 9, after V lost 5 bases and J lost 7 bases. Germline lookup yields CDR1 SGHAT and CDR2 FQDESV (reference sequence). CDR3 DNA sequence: TGTGCCAGCAGCGTTCGACTAGCGGGAGTAGAGAATGAGCAGTTCTTC. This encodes CASSVRLAGVENEQFF. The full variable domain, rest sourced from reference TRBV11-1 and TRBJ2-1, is EAEVAQSPRYKITEKSQAVAFWCDPISGHATLYWYRQILGQGPELLVQFQDESVVDDSQLPKDRFSAERLKGVDSTLKIQPAELGDSAMYLCASSVRLAGVENEQFFGPGTRLTVL.

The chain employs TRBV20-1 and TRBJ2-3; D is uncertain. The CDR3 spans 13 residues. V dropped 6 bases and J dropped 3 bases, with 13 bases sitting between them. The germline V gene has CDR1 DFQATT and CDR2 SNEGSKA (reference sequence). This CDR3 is CSANKAGTDTQYF. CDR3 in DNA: TGCAGTGCAAACAAAGCCGGGACAGATACGCAGTATTTT.